The 25 T cell receptor beta chains below were found in one sample sequenced in a study of T cell repertoires in cytomegalovirus infection. TCRdb redid the calling of the reads with MiXCR, one entry per CDR3 protein. The sample has 600,000 to 800,000 distinct CDR3 sequences; roughly 26% are singletons. The sequenced sample consisted of CD8+ T cells from PBMCs. The receptor source for this set is a human donor in good health (CMV status not recorded). Some clones in this sample may be carry-over from other donors' samples.

This clonotype showed up many times. The V gene is TRBV6-4, the J gene TRBJ2-1; D remains ambiguous. The V end was cut by 4 bases, the J end by 9 bases, with 13 bases between. Germline CDR1 reads MRHNA; CDR2 reads SNTAGT. This CDR3 comprises 13 residues. The CDR3 coding sequence is TGTGCCAGCAGTGCCGATAGCTGGGTTGAGCAGTTCTTC. It yields the protein CASSADSWVEQFF.

This clonotype was seen just once. The genes are TRBV2 and TRBJ2-7; 10 nucleotides align to TRBD2. CDR1 and CDR2 from the germline V gene are SNHLY and FYNNEI. CDR3 size: 16 residues. V was pared by 7 bases and J by 2 bases, with 11 bases of the junction left unmatched. CDR3 coding DNA: TGTGCCAGCACCTCTGTTAGCGGGGGGACCCCCTACGAGCAGTACGTC. Protein product: CASTSVSGGTPYEQYV.

This clonotype was seen only a few times. The J gene is TRBJ2-1, the V gene TRBV10-3; possibly TRBD2 for D (5 bases). V gave up 11 bases and J gave up 6 bases, with 20 bases separating them. CDR3 length: 14 amino acids. CDR1 is ENHRY and CDR2 is SYGVKD in the germline V gene. The CDR3 reads CAAKASGEINEQFF. The CDR3 DNA reads TGTGCCGCGAAGGCTAGTGGGGAGATCAATGAGCAGTTCTTC.

This clonotype was counted many times. The V call is TRBV28, the J call TRBJ2-1; D call uncertain. V was shortened by 6 bases and J by 9 bases, with 15 bases between the two germline ends. The germline CDR1 and CDR2 sequences are MDHEN and SYDVKM. The CDR3 extends over 13 amino acids. The CDR3 region is CASRVRFPFEQFF. The CDR3 DNA reads as TGTGCCAGCAGGGTGAGGTTCCCTTTTGAGCAGTTCTTC.

This clonotype was detected only a few times. This chain connects TRBV28 to TRBJ2-2; 7 nucleotides align to TRBD1. Germline values: CDR1 MDHEN, CDR2 SYDVKM. Trimming removed 7 bases from V and 5 bases from J; junction bases left unmatched: 10. CDR3 length: 15 residues. DNA for the CDR3: TGTGCCAGCACACCTTGGACAGGTGATACCGGGGAGCTGTTTTTT. It codes for CASTPWTGDTGELFF.

The chain couples TRBV29-1 to TRBJ2-3; 14 bases align to TRBD2. J lost 5 bases, V lost 8 bases, and 9 bases had no gene match. Germline V gene data show CDR1 as SQVTM and CDR2 as ANQGSEA. CDR3 length: 15 amino acids. The CDR3 here is CSLWTSGGLGDTQYF. CDR3 coding DNA: TGCAGCCTATGGACTAGCGGGGGGTTAGGAGATACGCAGTATTTT.

A word on this clonotype: Being one base from a much bigger clone, this may be a read error. The chain couples TRBV6-5 to TRBJ1-2; 8 nucleotides agree with TRBD1. V trimming: 6 bases; J trimming: 8 bases; junction bases outside the gene matches: 14. The V gene's germline CDR1 is MNHEY and CDR2 SVGAGI. This CDR3 spans 15 amino acids. The CDR3 spells CASRISTWTGRGYTF. In DNA form, the CDR3 reads TGTGCCAGCAGGATCTCTACCTGGACAGGGCGAGGCTACACCTTC.

This sequence joins TRBV2 and TRBJ2-1; D not certain. The CDR3 is made up of 12 amino acids. V was trimmed by 6 bases and J by 2 bases, leaving 5 bases between them. The germline V gene encodes CDR1 SNHLY and CDR2 FYNNEI. This CDR3 reads CASRTPYNEQFF. DNA of the CDR3: TGTGCCAGCAGGACACCCTACAATGAGCAGTTCTTC.

There are many counts of this clonotype. V usage is TRBV7-8 and J usage is TRBJ2-7; 11 bases are a match to TRBD1. The V segment lost 5 bases and the J segment 3 bases; nucleotides outside the gene matches: 6. The CDR3 is 15 residues long. Germline lookup yields CDR1 SGHVS and CDR2 FQNEAQ. The CDR3 DNA is TGTGCCAGCAGCACGCGGACAGGGGGCTTCTACGAGCAGTACTTC. Translating it yields CASSTRTGGFYEQYF. The complete variable domain, with remaining parts taken from reference TRBV7-8 and TRBJ2-7, reads GAGVSQSPRYKVAKRGQDVALRCDPISGHVSLFWYQQALGQGPEFLTYFQNEAQLDKSGLPSDRFFAERPEGSVSTLKIQRTQQEDSAVYLCASSTRTGGFYEQYFGPGTRLTVT.

This clonotype was seen a handful of times. The chain carries TRBV11-2 and TRBJ1-1; 10 bases line up with TRBD1. Germline CDR1 reads SGHAT; CDR2 reads FQNNGV. Trimming removed 1 base from V and 5 bases from J; junction bases left unmatched: 7. There are 16 residues in the CDR3. CDR3 protein: CASSLVLGDRGTEAFF. Here the CDR3 DNA reads TGTGCCAGCAGCTTAGTGTTAGGGGACAGGGGAACTGAAGCTTTCTTT.

The rearrangement uses TRBV20-1 and TRBJ2-1; TRBD2 is a possible D gene (5 bases). V shed 0 bases and J shed 8 bases, with 20 bases lying between them. From germline, CDR1 is DFQATT and CDR2 SNEGSKA (reference sequence). This CDR3 comprises 16 residues. CDR3 region: CSARDRAATPRHEQFF. The CDR3 bases are TGCAGTGCTAGAGATCGAGCGGCCACCCCTCGGCATGAGCAGTTCTTC.

This clonotype was detected only a few times. The chain employs TRBV28 and TRBJ2-7, with no clear D. Looked up from germline, CDR1 is MDHEN and CDR2 is SYDVKM. This CDR3 has 15 residues. Trimming cost V 5 bases and J 4 bases, with 18 bases left between them. The CDR3, as DNA: TGTGCCAGCAGTCACCGAGGCCAGGTCATGTACGAGCAGTACGTC. Encoded protein: CASSHRGQVMYEQYV.

Ten or more counts support this clonotype. This chain connects TRBV12-3 or TRBV12-4 to TRBJ1-2; 7 bases line up with TRBD1. The CDR3 length is 13 residues. Unmatched junction bases numbered 10, after V lost 8 bases and J lost 7 bases. The CDR3 region has the DNA TGTGCCAGCCTGGGGGGACAGTCGGCTGGCTACACCTTC. It codes for CASLGGQSAGYTF.

The chain couples TRBV20-1 to TRBJ1-1, with TRBD1 matching over 9 bases. The V gene end was trimmed by 6 bases and the J gene end by 5 bases; junction bases not matched to a gene: 4. This CDR3 contains 12 residues. Per germline, CDR1 DFQATT and CDR2 SNEGSKA (reference sequence). As DNA, the CDR3 is TGCAGTGCCGACAGGGGGATAACTGAAGCTTTCTTT. Amino acid sequence: CSADRGITEAFF.

The table lists this clonotype with a few counts. The chain is built from TRBV28 and TRBJ2-1; TRBD1 aligns across 11 bases. CDR3 length equals 15 residues. V shed 4 bases, J shed 8 bases, and the junction held 7 bases outside the gene matches. Germline-derived CDR1 and CDR2 are MDHEN and SYDVKM. The CDR3 spells CASSSGQGAIHEQFF. The CDR3 DNA reads as TGTGCCAGCAGTTCCGGACAGGGGGCGATCCATGAGCAGTTCTTC.

The rearrangement links TRBV5-5 to TRBJ2-3; no firm D call. In germline, CDR1 is SGHKS, CDR2 YYEKEE (reference sequence). CDR3 size: 14 residues. Trimming removed 1 base at V and 1 base at J, with 7 bases between. The CDR3 is CASSLYPGTDTQYF. CDR3 in DNA: TGTGCCAGCAGCTTGTACCCAGGCACAGATACGCAGTATTTT.

This clonotype has only a few counts. The V call is TRBV7-9, the J call TRBJ1-1, with 8 bases that match TRBD1. The junction had 11 bases not matched to a gene; V was cut back by 7 bases and J by 4 bases. The germline gives CDR1 SEHNR, CDR2 FQNEAQ (reference sequence). There are 15 residues in the CDR3. The chain's CDR3 is CASMPGQAFGTEAFF. DNA for the CDR3: TGTGCCAGCATGCCGGGACAGGCCTTTGGCACTGAAGCTTTCTTT. The full variable domain, with the rest looked up from reference TRBV7-9 and TRBJ1-1, is DTGVSQNPRHKITKRGQNVTFRCDPISEHNRLYWYRQTLGQGPEFLTYFQNEAQLEKSRLLSDRFSAERPKGSFSTLEIQRTEQGDSAMYLCASMPGQAFGTEAFFGQGTRLTVV.

This clonotype has at least ten counts. This chain links TRBV7-2 with TRBJ1-2, with 7 bases identical to TRBD1. V trimming: 3 bases; J trimming: 12 bases; junction bases outside the gene matches: 7. This CDR3 spans 12 amino acids. Looked up from germline, CDR1 is SGHTA and CDR2 is FQGNSA. The chain's CDR3 is CASSFGQAPNTF. CDR3 DNA: TGTGCCAGCAGCTTCGGACAGGCGCCTAACACCTTC.

This clonotype showed up many times. The chain carries TRBV15 and TRBJ1-4; possible D gene TRBD1, 6 bases. The CDR3 covers 15 residues. With 0 bases removed from V and 6 bases from J, the gap between germline ends came to 11 bases. CDR1 is LNHNV and CDR2 is YYDKDF in the germline V gene (reference sequence). CDR3 sequence: CATSRELGADEKLFF. In DNA form, the CDR3 reads TGTGCCACCAGCAGAGAATTGGGGGCGGATGAAAAACTGTTTTTT.

This clonotype was counted at least ten times. The V call is TRBV7-8, the J call TRBJ2-3; D possibly uses TRBD1 or TRBD2 (6 bases each). V dropped 5 bases and J dropped 4 bases, with 16 bases sitting between them. Per germline, CDR1 SGHVS and CDR2 FQNEAQ. The CDR3 loop spans 15 amino acids. CDR3 sequence reads: CASSETRGAADTQYF. The CDR3 coding sequence is TGTGCCAGCAGCGAAACTAGGGGGGCCGCAGATACGCAGTATTTT.

On this clonotype: A much larger clone lies a single base off, so this may be a read error. The genes are TRBV7-8 and TRBJ2-7; 11 bases are shared with TRBD1. From germline, CDR1 is SGHVS and CDR2 FQNEAQ. This CDR3 is built from 15 residues. The CDR3 here is CAGSWTGQGAGEQYF. CDR3 DNA sequence: TGTGCCGGCAGCTGGACAGGACAGGGGGCAGGGGAGCAGTACTTC.

J is TRBJ2-5 and V is TRBV6-2 or TRBV6-3, with unresolved D. The length of the CDR3 is 14 residues. V dropped 3 bases and J dropped 8 bases, with 16 bases sitting between them. CDR1 is MNHEY, CDR2 SVGEGT, per germline. CDR3 sequence: CASSYLDPLDTQYF. In DNA, the CDR3 is TGTGCCAGCAGTTATCTCGACCCTTTGGATACCCAGTACTTC.

This clonotype was counted ten times or more. V gene TRBV7-9 combines with J gene TRBJ2-1, with 7 bases lining up with TRBD2. J lost 8 bases, V lost 5 bases, and 15 bases had no gene match. Germline V CDR1 and CDR2: SEHNR, FQNEAQ (reference sequence). The CDR3 extends over 16 amino acids. CDR3 amino acids: CASSPGASGTRDEQFF. Here the CDR3 DNA reads TGTGCCAGCAGCCCTGGGGCTAGCGGAACCCGGGATGAGCAGTTCTTC.

The chain employs TRBV7-9 and TRBJ2-2; 7 nucleotides align to TRBD1. The CDR3 runs to 14 residues. Germline V lookup: CDR1 SEHNR, CDR2 FQNEAQ (reference sequence). Trimming cost V 5 bases and J 8 bases; bases outside gene matches: 8. The CDR3 spells CASSTRQGRGELFF. The CDR3 nucleotides read TGTGCCAGCAGCACCCGACAGGGAAGAGGGGAGCTGTTTTTT.

This clonotype was counted between two and nine times. The chain carries TRBV7-8 and TRBJ2-1, with D possibly being TRBD1 (5 bases). The ends were cut back, 5 bases at V and 6 bases at J, with 11 bases in the middle. This CDR3 comprises 13 residues. Looked up from germline, CDR1 is SGHVS and CDR2 is FQNEAQ. This CDR3 is CASSTKRGNEQFF. CDR3 nucleotide sequence: TGTGCCAGCAGCACAAAAAGGGGCAATGAGCAGTTCTTC.